A single sample gave rise to the 25 T cell receptor beta chains below, sequenced in a study of response to subunit inactivated influenza vaccine. TCRdb reprocessed the RT-PCR reads via MiXCR and lists one record per CDR3 protein. The sample carries 540,000 or so distinct CDR3 sequences, 10% to 15% recorded once. This sample comprised PBMCs from blood, obtained around seven weeks after vaccination. All receptors derive from a man in his fifties or sixties who received an inactivated influenza vaccine.

The chain has TRBV6-2 or TRBV6-3 and TRBJ2-1, with 10 bases identical to TRBD2. V shed 6 bases and J 4 bases; nucleotides not matched to a gene: 6. Germline V gene sequence: CDR1 MNHEY, CDR2 SVGEGT. The CDR3 runs to 15 residues. As DNA, the CDR3 is TGTGCCAGCAGAGAAGCGGGGGGGCAGTACAATGAGCAGTTCTTC. It codes for CASREAGGQYNEQFF.

In this sample, this clonotype turned up many times. V is TRBV20-1 and J is TRBJ2-1; TRBD2 agrees at 12 bases. After removal of 5 bases from V and 4 bases from J, the junction contained 3 bases not matched to a gene. The CDR3 extends over 14 amino acids. The germline V gene encodes CDR1 DFQATT and CDR2 SNEGSKA (reference sequence). This CDR3 is CSAGLAGPYNEQFF. The CDR3 region has the DNA TGCAGTGCTGGACTAGCGGGACCATACAATGAGCAGTTCTTC.

The sample holds many counts of this clonotype. CDR3 loop: CASSYSIFASGIYEQYF. The CDR3 DNA follows: TGTGCCAGCAGTTACTCAATTTTCGCTAGCGGGATCTACGAGCAGTACTTC. V gene TRBV6-5 combines with J gene TRBJ2-7; 9 bases match TRBD2. The CDR3 length is 17 residues. The V segment lost 0 bases and the J segment 3 bases; nucleotides outside the gene matches: 9. The germline gives CDR1 MNHEY, CDR2 SVGAGI.

V and J are TRBV6-1 and TRBJ2-2; TRBD1 matches 7 bases. Germline V gene lookup returns CDR1 MNHNS and CDR2 SASEGT. The CDR3 is 15 amino acids. The J segment lost 5 bases and the V segment lost 6 bases, leaving 9 bases of the junction unmatched. CDR3 region: CASRSPGQTTGELFF. As DNA, the CDR3 is TGTGCCAGCAGGAGCCCGGGACAGACTACCGGGGAGCTGTTTTTT.

This clonotype came up many times. V gene TRBV20-1 combines with J gene TRBJ2-3; tentative D call: TRBD2 (5 bases). The CDR3 contains 14 residues. V shed 6 bases and J shed 0 bases, with 13 bases lying between them. Germline V gene data show CDR1 as DFQATT and CDR2 as SNEGSKA (reference sequence). CDR3 residues: CSATGIFSTDTQYF. CDR3 DNA: TGCAGTGCAACCGGGATTTTTAGCACAGATACGCAGTATTTT.

This clonotype appeared a few times. The chain employs TRBV4-1 and TRBJ2-1; 12 bases are a match to TRBD2. CDR1 is MGHRA and CDR2 is YSYEKL in the germline V gene. V lost 4 bases, J lost 0 bases, and 13 bases stayed unmatched. The CDR3 has 20 amino acids. CDR3 loop: CASSRGTGTSGSSSYNEQFF. CDR3 DNA: TGCGCCAGCAGCCGAGGAACCGGGACTAGCGGGTCTAGCTCCTACAATGAGCAGTTCTTC.

This clonotype was counted only a few times. J is TRBJ1-6 and V is TRBV5-1; D may be TRBD1 (6 bases). V was trimmed by 4 bases and J by 9 bases, leaving 11 bases between them. This CDR3 region has 13 residues. The germline CDR1 and CDR2 sequences are SGHRS and YFSETQ. The CDR3 bases are TGCGCCAGCAGCACAGGACAGAGTTCACCCCTCCACTTT. It codes for CASSTGQSSPLHF. The variable domain in full, completed from reference TRBV5-1 and TRBJ1-6, reads KAGVTQTPRYLIKTRGQQVTLSCSPISGHRSVSWYQQTPGQGLQFLFEYFSETQRNKGNFPGRFSGRQFSNSRSEMNVSTLELGDSALYLCASSTGQSSPLHFGNGTRLTVT.

This clonotype was detected only a few times. The CDR3 coding sequence is TGTGCCAGCAGCTTATTAGGGCCAGGGAACGGCGGGGAGCTGTTTTTT. Encoded protein: CASSLLGPGNGGELFF. This chain links TRBV7-3 with TRBJ2-2, with D possibly being TRBD1 (5 bases). V was cut by 2 bases and J by 7 bases, with 17 bases left in between. The germline CDR1 and CDR2 sequences are SGHTA and FQGTGA. This CDR3 has 16 residues.

This clonotype has only a few counts. The chain is built from TRBV5-1 and TRBJ2-7; D is perhaps TRBD1 (6 bases). V lost 3 bases to trimming and J lost 6 bases, with 22 bases between them. The germline V gene encodes CDR1 SGHRS and CDR2 YFSETQ. The length of the CDR3 is 16 residues. CDR3 residues: CASSSDSVGAGSEQYF. Written as DNA, the CDR3 is TGCGCCAGCAGCTCCGACTCAGTGGGGGCCGGCTCCGAGCAGTACTTC.

V gene TRBV20-1 combines with J gene TRBJ2-1; TRBD2 agrees at 10 bases. The ends lost 2 bases at V and 8 bases at J; junction bases unmatched: 6. This CDR3 is 14 amino acids long. Germline lookup yields CDR1 DFQATT and CDR2 SNEGSKA (reference sequence). The CDR3 loop is CSARPPSGSYEQFF. The CDR3, as DNA: TGCAGTGCTAGACCGCCTAGCGGGAGTTATGAGCAGTTCTTC.

This clonotype was seen a handful of times. The gene calls are TRBV12-3 or TRBV12-4 and TRBJ2-1; 10 bases match TRBD2. V lost 5 bases and J lost 7; bases outside the gene matches: 11. The CDR3 sequence is 16 residues long. Here the CDR3 DNA reads TGTGCCAGCAGTGAGACGCCGGGACTAGCGAGAAATGAGCAGTTCTTC. Translated, it gives CASSETPGLARNEQFF.

The gene calls are TRBV5-6 and TRBJ2-2, with TRBD2 as a possible D gene (5 bases). Trimming took 4 bases from V and 6 from J, leaving 10 bases between them. CDR3 length: 13 residues. Germline-derived CDR1 and CDR2 are SGHDT and YYEEEE. CDR3 region: CASSLGSSGELFF. The CDR3 coding sequence is TGTGCCAGCAGCCTAGGGAGTTCCGGGGAGCTGTTTTTT. Full variable domain (remainder filled in from reference TRBV5-6 and TRBJ2-2): DAGVTQSPTHLIKTRGQQVTLRCSPKSGHDTVSWYQQALGQGPQFIFQYYEEEERQRGNFPDRFSGHQFPNYSSELNVNALLLGDSALYLCASSLGSSGELFFGEGSRLTVL.

V is TRBV28 and J is TRBJ2-5; unclear D gene. Trimming removed 7 bases at V and 5 bases at J, with 5 bases between. The CDR3 has 10 amino acids. Germline V gene sequence: CDR1 MDHEN, CDR2 SYDVKM. CDR3 coding DNA: TGTGCCAGCATGGGGGAGACCCAGTACTTC. Its translation is CASMGETQYF.

The table lists this clonotype with a few counts. The rearrangement links TRBV7-2 to TRBJ2-1; no clear D gene. The CDR3 totals 14 residues. With 7 bases removed from V and 1 base from J, the gap between germline ends came to 11 bases. Germline-derived CDR1 and CDR2 are SGHTA and FQGNSA. CDR3 residues: CASTLLGSYNEQFF. The CDR3 DNA sequence: TGTGCCAGCACCCTATTGGGGTCCTACAATGAGCAGTTCTTC.

This clonotype has only a few counts. V gene TRBV6-4 combines with J gene TRBJ2-1, with a tentative D call TRBD2 (5 bases). Deletions cut 6 bases from V and 9 bases from J, with 15 bases between. Germline CDR1 and CDR2: MRHNA and SNTAGT. The CDR3 loop spans 13 amino acids. The CDR3 here is CASSATSRGEQFF. CDR3 bases: TGTGCCAGCAGCGCTACTAGTCGTGGTGAGCAGTTCTTC.

In this sample, this clonotype turned up a few times. The chain carries TRBV20-1 and TRBJ2-7; either TRBD1 or TRBD2 may fit D (5 bases each). Germline-derived CDR1 and CDR2 are DFQATT and SNEGSKA (reference sequence). Trimming took 0 bases from V and 3 from J, leaving 27 bases between them. The CDR3 spans 19 residues. This CDR3 is CSAREVVGGTGQWGYEQYF. CDR3 DNA: TGCAGTGCTAGAGAAGTTGTTGGGGGAACGGGTCAGTGGGGCTACGAGCAGTACTTC.

This clonotype showed up just a few times. This chain links TRBV7-8 with TRBJ1-1; unclear D gene. This CDR3 spans 16 amino acids. Trimming pared 0 bases from V and 0 bases from J, leaving 11 bases between. Germline lookup yields CDR1 SGHVS and CDR2 FQNEAQ. The CDR3 DNA sequence: TGTGCCAGCAGCTTAGCGCTGGGTCAGATGAACACTGAAGCTTTCTTT. Protein: CASSLALGQMNTEAFF.

V usage is TRBV7-8 and J usage is TRBJ1-1; D remains unclear. This CDR3 contains 15 residues. The V end was cut by 5 bases, the J end by 4 bases, with 17 bases between. Germline CDR1 reads SGHVS; CDR2 reads FQNEAQ. The CDR3, as DNA: TGTGCCAGCAGCCCAGTCCGGGTAACGGGCACTGAAGCTTTCTTT. Translating gives CASSPVRVTGTEAFF.

Only a few counts were recorded for this clonotype. The chain joins TRBV24-1 to TRBJ2-1; TRBD1 agrees at 8 bases. After removal of 5 bases from V and 3 bases from J, the junction contained 2 bases not matched to a gene. The CDR3 is 14 amino acids. Germline V CDR1 and CDR2: KGHDR, SFDVKD. The CDR3: CATSGTGYYNEQFF. Here the CDR3 DNA reads TGTGCCACCAGTGGGACAGGGTACTACAATGAGCAGTTCTTC.

A few counts support this clonotype. V is TRBV13 and J is TRBJ1-2, with no clear D. Trimming shortened V by 5 bases and J by 3 bases, and 10 bases separated the two germline ends. The germline gives CDR1 PRHDT, CDR2 FYEKMQ (reference sequence). There are 13 residues in the CDR3. The CDR3 DNA sequence: TGTGCCAGCAGCATCACAGCGGACTATGGCTACACCTTC. It encodes CASSITADYGYTF.

The chain links TRBV3-1 to TRBJ2-2, with D hard to call. This CDR3 comprises 11 residues. V dropped 6 bases and J dropped 5 bases, with 4 bases sitting between them. CDR1 and CDR2 (germline): LGHDT, YNNKEL (reference sequence). CDR3 DNA sequence: TGTGCCAGCAGGGGGACCGGGGAGCTGTTTTTT. The encoded protein is CASRGTGELFF.

V and J are TRBV2 and TRBJ1-4; TRBD1 is a possible D gene (6 bases). Germline assignment: CDR1 SNHLY and CDR2 FYNNEI. The germline V and J ends were trimmed by 6 bases and 6 bases, with 14 bases remaining between them. This CDR3 is 14 amino acids long. The chain's CDR3 is CASRKGEAYEKLFF. The CDR3 DNA reads TGTGCCAGCAGAAAGGGGGAGGCTTATGAAAAACTGTTTTTT.

The DNA of the CDR3 is TGTGCCAGCAGCTTAGCCTCAAGACACGAGCAGTACTTC. Its translation: CASSLASRHEQYF. The V call is TRBV7-9, the J call TRBJ2-7; D unclear. Germline V lookup: CDR1 SEHNR, CDR2 FQNEAQ (reference sequence). Between the trimmed V and J ends, which lost 0 bases and 5 bases, there was a span of 8 bases. This CDR3 comprises 13 residues.

CDR3 in DNA: TGCGCCAGCAGCTTAGGACAAAGGTTGGGAGAGCAGTACTTC. It translates to CASSLGQRLGEQYF. The V gene is TRBV5-1, the J gene TRBJ2-7, with D perhaps matching TRBD1 (5 bases). CDR1 and CDR2 from the germline V gene are SGHRS and YFSETQ. V lost 2 bases, J lost 7 bases, and 16 bases lay in between. The CDR3 runs 14 residues. The whole variable domain, filled in from reference TRBV5-1 and TRBJ2-7, reads KAGVTQTPRYLIKTRGQQVTLSCSPISGHRSVSWYQQTPGQGLQFLFEYFSETQRNKGNFPGRFSGRQFSNSRSEMNVSTLELGDSALYLCASSLGQRLGEQYFGPGTRLTVT.

In this sample, this clonotype turned up a few times. In DNA, the CDR3 is TGTGCCACCCGACTAGCGACGAGTGAGCAGTTCTTC. Amino acid sequence: CATRLATSEQFF. The chain uses TRBV12-3 or TRBV12-4 and TRBJ2-1, with TRBD2 matching over 8 bases. CDR3 length: 12 residues. V lost 10 bases to trimming and J lost 9 bases; unmatched junction nucleotides: 8.